This paragraph reports one TCR beta chain. The sample comes from a study of blood T cell repertoires in COVID-19. Original analysis: Scientists estimated how many nucleated cells there were by amplifying reference gene primers. Measured with immunoSEQ multiplex PCR; TCRdb has only the in-frame clones, and not every one. D and trimming come from the DNA, and the V and J calls and clone size come from that table. The sample holds 85,000 to 100,000 clones, 70% to 90% seen once. The CDR3 has 16 amino acids. CDR1 WSHSY and CDR2 SAAADI come from the germline V gene. V lost 6 bases, J lost 5 bases, and 8 bases stayed unmatched.

Source material: peripheral blood. The receptor was isolated from a man in his sixties with acute or convalescent COVID-19. The chain carries TRBV10-2 and TRBJ2-3; 13 nucleotides line up with TRBD2. This chain's CDR3 is CASRPGTSGIKDTQYF. DNA of the CDR3: TGCGCCAGCAGGCCTGGGACTAGCGGGATCAAAGATACGCAGTATTTT.